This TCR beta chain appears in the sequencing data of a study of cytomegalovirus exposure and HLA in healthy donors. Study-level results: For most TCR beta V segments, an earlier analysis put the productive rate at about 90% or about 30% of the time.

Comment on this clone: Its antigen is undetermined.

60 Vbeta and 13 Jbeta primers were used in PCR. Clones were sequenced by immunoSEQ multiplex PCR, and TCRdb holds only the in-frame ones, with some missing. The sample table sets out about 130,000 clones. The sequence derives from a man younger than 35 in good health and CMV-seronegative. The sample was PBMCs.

The CDR3 DNA is TGTGCCTGGAGTGTCGACGGAAGAGGTACAGATACGCAGTATTTT. This translates into CAWSVDGRGTDTQYF. The chain recombines TRBV30 with TRBJ2-3; D not certain. CDR3 length: 15 amino acids. Germline CDR1 is GTSNPN and CDR2 is SVGIG (reference sequence). V was clipped by 0 bases and J by 3 bases, with 13 bases between them.